This T cell receptor beta chain was recorded in a study of early T cells in non-severe SARS-CoV-2 infection. Whole-study context: Sequenced material consisted of bulk RNA (from unsorted whole blood), and chains were unpaired.

V lost 7 bases and J 5 bases, leaving 17 bases between the germline ends. Per germline, CDR1 MNHNY and CDR2 SVGAGI (reference sequence). This CDR3 is 14 amino acids long. Each cDNA molecule carried a unique molecular identifier. Using its own MiXCR run on the 5' RACE reads, TCRdb lists one record per CDR3 protein. In the table there are about 55,000 distinct CDR3 sequences, less than 9.5% of which are singletons. The sequenced material came from whole blood. The rearrangement uses TRBV6-6 and TRBJ1-2; D is ambiguous. The clonotype comes from an adult who was a healthcare worker with PCR-confirmed SARS-CoV-2 infection or an uninfected control (not recorded which). CDR3 loop: CASTLVGLQYGYTF. The CDR3 DNA follows: TGTGCCAGCACTCTTGTCGGGCTGCAGTATGGCTACACCTTC.